This T cell receptor beta chain was sequenced for a study of shared clonotypes between healthy human individuals. Sequencing was performed with immunoSEQ multiplex PCR; in TCRdb, only in-frame clones are kept and a portion is missing. The sample has about 2,100,000 clones, about 92% seen once. Naive CD8 cells, CD45RO-negative and positively selected for CCR7, excluded terminally differentiated effector memory CD45RA+ cells. Germline CDR1 is LNHDA and CDR2 is SQIVND (reference sequence). Trimming stripped 10 bases from V and 4 bases from J, with 14 bases between. The CDR3 has 13 residues. The TCR was taken from a man aged 18 to 30 in good health. Some clones in this sample may be carry-over from other donors' samples. The V call is TRBV19, the J call TRBJ2-1, with unresolved D. The sequenced sample was naive CD8+ T cells from PBMCs. CDR3 sequence reads: CATVAQKYNEQFF. The CDR3 nucleotides are TGTGCCACGGTCGCACAAAAATACAATGAGCAGTTCTTC.